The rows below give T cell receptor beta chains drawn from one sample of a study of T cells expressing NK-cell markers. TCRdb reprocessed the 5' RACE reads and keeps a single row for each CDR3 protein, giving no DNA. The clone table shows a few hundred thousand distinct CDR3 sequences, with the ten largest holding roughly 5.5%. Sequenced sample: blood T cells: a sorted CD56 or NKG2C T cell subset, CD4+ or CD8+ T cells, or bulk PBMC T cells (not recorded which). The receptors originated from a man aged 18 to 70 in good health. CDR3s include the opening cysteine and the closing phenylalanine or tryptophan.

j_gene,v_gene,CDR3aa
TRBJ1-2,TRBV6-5,CASSSHPGQGADGYTF
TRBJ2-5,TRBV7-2,CASSFGVRAETQYF
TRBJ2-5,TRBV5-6,CASVAQAGGPKWAQYF
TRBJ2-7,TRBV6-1,CASTEDRDYEQYF
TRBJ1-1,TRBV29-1,CSGIKTGAGTEAFF
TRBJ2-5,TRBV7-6,CASRSGTSGLETQYF
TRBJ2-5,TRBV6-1,CASRATIIGETQYF
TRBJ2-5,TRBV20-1,CSAWDRVKETQYF
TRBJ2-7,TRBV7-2,CASVGSSYEQYF
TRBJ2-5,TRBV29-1,CSVSAGAAGQYF
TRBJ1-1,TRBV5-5,CASSLVRGGDTEAFF
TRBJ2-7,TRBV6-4,CASTPGTPYEQYF
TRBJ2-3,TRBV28,CASSLPTGKGDTQYF
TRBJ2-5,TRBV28,CASSRGGSLSETQYF
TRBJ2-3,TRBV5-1,CASSKGLAGADTQYF
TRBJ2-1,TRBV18,CASSPGQARNEQFF
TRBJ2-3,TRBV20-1,CSAQTSLGGASTDTQYF
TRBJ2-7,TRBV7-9,CASTEGGGEQYF
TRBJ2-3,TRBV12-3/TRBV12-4,CASSLSSGGTDTQYF
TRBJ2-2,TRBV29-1,CSVLTSGGLGELFF
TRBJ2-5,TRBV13,CASSLGIQETQYF
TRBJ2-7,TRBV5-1,CASSLSPAQVSYEQYF
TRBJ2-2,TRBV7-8,CASSSGTSGGANTGELFF
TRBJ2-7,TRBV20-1,CSARGFRRASAYEQYF
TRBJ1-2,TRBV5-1,CASSLSPNYGYTF
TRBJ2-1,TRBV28,CASTKGGLVKLFF
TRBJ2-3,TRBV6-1,CASRDRGRKDTQYF
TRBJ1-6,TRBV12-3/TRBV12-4,CASSQEGGTYNSPLHF
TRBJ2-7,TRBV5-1,CASSLPGPGEQYF
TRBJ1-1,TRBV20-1,CSAIGLLRIGLGTEAFF
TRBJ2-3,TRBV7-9,CASSLGSSWVADTQYF
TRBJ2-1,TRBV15,CATSSTGNRNEQFF
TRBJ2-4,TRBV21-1,CASRSLERGEAKNIQYF
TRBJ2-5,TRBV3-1,CASSQDLGSGTSGTETQYF
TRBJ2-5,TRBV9,CASSNSRLAGETQYF
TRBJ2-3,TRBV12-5,CASGIQASTDTQYF
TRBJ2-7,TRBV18,CASSPGQGSEQYF
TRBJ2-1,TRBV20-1,CSARETSGSKQFF
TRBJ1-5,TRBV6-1,CASIRREGYQPQHF
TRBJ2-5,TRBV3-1,CASYAYSRGGEETQYF
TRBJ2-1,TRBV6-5,CASSSKGLYEQFF
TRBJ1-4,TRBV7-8,CASRRTGQITTNEKLFF
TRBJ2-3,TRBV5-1,CASRLAGGQNTQYF
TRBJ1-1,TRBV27,CASSDRGRGNTEAFF
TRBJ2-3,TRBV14,CASSIGLNTDTQYF
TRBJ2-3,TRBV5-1,CASSSGIPGSSTDTQYF
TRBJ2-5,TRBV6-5,CASSYGRSGSMRTQYF
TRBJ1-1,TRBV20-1,CSARGRQGWWNTEAFF
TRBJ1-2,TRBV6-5,CASTYGGGAEGYTF
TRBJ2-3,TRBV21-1,CASSKVFGATLKDTQYF
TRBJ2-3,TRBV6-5,CASSYPPDRVKSTDTQYF
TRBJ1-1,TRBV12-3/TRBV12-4,CASRISQGIGTEAFF
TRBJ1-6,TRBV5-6,CASSFSSGSPLHF
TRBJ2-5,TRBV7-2,CASSPALGLGPKETQYF
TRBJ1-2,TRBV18,CASSGTSRLGYTF
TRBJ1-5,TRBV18,CASSTRDSDRPQHF
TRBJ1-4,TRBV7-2,CASSLNRGPNEKLFF
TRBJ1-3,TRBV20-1,CSAPGRGAGSGNTIYF
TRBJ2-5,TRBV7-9,CASSQGQGQETQHF
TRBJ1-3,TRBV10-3,CAISDGVSIGNTIYF